This TCR beta chain was recovered during a study of cytomegalovirus exposure and HLA in healthy donors. The table lists this clone with a few counts. The antigen is undetermined. It was with 60 Vbeta and 13 Jbeta primers that the PCR ran. Per the original methods: Tens of millions of unique TCR beta chains, around 10 million of them shared, were counted by a later analysis. Sequenced by immunoSEQ multiplex PCR; TCRdb stores in-frame clones only, minus some. V and J calls and clone size follow that table, whereas D and trimming were derived from the DNA. The sample contains about 190,000 clones, about 69% of which appear only once. Study results and caveats: Earlier analysis yielded a pattern in which most TCR beta V segments were productive about 90% or about 30% of the time. The authors later found most CMV-associated TCR beta chains appeared HLA-restricted.

Looked up from germline, CDR1 is MDHEN and CDR2 is SYDVKM. The CDR3 runs to 18 residues. V was clipped by 3 bases and J by 0 bases, with 18 bases between them. The specimen was PBMCs. This sequence joins TRBV28 and TRBJ2-1; tentative D call: TRBD2 (6 bases). The TCR was taken from a man between 25 and 39 years old in good health and CMV-seropositive. The CDR3 DNA sequence: TGTGCCAGCAGTTTCGTGTTTGAGGGAGGCCACTCCTACAATGAGCAGTTCTTC. Translated, it gives CASSFVFEGGHSYNEQFF.